The 5 T cell receptor beta chains in this list originate from one sample, sequenced in a study of blood T cell repertoires in COVID-19. Using immunoSEQ multiplex PCR, the repertoire was profiled, and TCRdb retains in-frame clones only, with some absent. The data show about 99,000 clones, over 80% seen once. The specimen sequenced was peripheral blood. All receptors derive from a man in his 70s with active or convalescent COVID-19.

This chain joins TRBV7-3 and TRBJ2-1, with 9 bases aligning to TRBD1. CDR3 length equals 15 residues. Germline assignment: CDR1 SGHTA and CDR2 FQGTGA. V gave up 4 bases and J gave up 2 bases; unmatched junction bases: 3. The CDR3 here is CASSSTGGPYNEQFF. The DNA of the CDR3 is TGTGCCAGCAGCTCAACAGGGGGCCCCTACAATGAGCAGTTCTTC.

CDR3 sequence reads: CASSGQGRNIDTQYF. The CDR3 nucleotides are TGTGCCAGCAGTGGACAGGGGCGAAACATAGATACGCAGTATTTT. The chain combines TRBV28 with TRBJ2-3; TRBD1 matches 9 bases. This CDR3 comprises 15 residues. The V gene's germline CDR1 is MDHEN and CDR2 SYDVKM. The trim removed 5 bases at V and 5 bases at J, leaving 8 bases unmatched.

This clone was recorded only once. The V call is TRBV9, the J call TRBJ2-7; D is ambiguous. This CDR3 is built from 13 residues. The germline CDR1 and CDR2 sequences are SGDLS and YYNGEE. Trimming removed 4 bases at V and 0 bases at J, with 8 bases between. CDR3 sequence: CASSIDSSYEQYF. Written as DNA, the CDR3 is TGTGCCAGCAGCATCGATAGCTCCTACGAGCAGTACTTC.

The chain employs TRBV6-6 and TRBJ2-7; 10 bases map to TRBD1. Germline loops: CDR1 MNHNY, CDR2 SVGAGI (reference sequence). The CDR3 is 16 residues long. The V segment lost 5 bases and the J segment 1 base; nucleotides outside the gene matches: 8. The DNA of the CDR3 is TGTGCCAGCAGTCCTCCGGGACAGGGGATTTCCTACGAGCAGTACTTC. Translating it yields CASSPPGQGISYEQYF.

The chain is built from TRBV7-2 and TRBJ1-1; tentative D call: TRBD1 (5 bases). Trimming pared 6 bases from V and 5 bases from J, leaving 16 bases between. Germline CDR1 reads SGHTA; CDR2 reads FQGNSA. This CDR3 comprises 14 residues. The CDR3 spells CASRLSTGWTEAFF. For the CDR3, the DNA is TGTGCCAGCAGACTCTCCACAGGTTGGACTGAAGCTTTCTTT.